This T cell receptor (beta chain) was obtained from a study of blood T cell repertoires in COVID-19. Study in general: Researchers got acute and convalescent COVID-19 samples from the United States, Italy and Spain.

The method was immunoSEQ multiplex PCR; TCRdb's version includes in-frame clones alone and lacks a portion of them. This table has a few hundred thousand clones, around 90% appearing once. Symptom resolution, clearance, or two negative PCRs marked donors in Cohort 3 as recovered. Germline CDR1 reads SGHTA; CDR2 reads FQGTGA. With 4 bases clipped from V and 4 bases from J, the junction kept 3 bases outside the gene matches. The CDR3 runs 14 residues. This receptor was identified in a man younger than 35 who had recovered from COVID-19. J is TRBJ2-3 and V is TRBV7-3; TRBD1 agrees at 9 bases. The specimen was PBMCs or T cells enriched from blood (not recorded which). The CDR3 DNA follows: TGTGCCAGCAGCTCCGGACAGGGGTCAGATACGCAGTATTTT. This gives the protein CASSSGQGSDTQYF.